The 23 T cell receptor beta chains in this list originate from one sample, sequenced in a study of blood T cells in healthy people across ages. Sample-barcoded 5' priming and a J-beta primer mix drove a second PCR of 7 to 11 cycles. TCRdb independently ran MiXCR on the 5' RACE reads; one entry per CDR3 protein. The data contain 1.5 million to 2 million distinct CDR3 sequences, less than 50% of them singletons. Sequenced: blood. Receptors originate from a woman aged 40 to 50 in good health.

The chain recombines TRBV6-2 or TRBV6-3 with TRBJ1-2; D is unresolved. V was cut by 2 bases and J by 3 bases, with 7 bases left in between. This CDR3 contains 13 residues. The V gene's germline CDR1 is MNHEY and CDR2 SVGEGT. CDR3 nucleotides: TGTGCCAGCAGTTACCCTTCGGACTATGGCTACACCTTC. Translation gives CASSYPSDYGYTF.

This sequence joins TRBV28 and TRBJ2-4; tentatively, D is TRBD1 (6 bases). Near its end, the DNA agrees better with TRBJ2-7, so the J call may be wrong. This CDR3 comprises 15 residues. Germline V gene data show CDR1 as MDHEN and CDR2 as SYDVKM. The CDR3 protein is CASRPPGHAPYEQYF. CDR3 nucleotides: TGTGCCAGCAGACCACCGGGACACGCACCTTACGAGCAGTACTTC.

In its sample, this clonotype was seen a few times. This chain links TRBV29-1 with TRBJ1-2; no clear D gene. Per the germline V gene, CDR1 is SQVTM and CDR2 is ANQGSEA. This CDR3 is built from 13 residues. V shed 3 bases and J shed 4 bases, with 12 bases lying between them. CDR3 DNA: TGCAGCGTTGAGATCCAGACGAGCTATGGCTACACCTTC. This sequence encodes CSVEIQTSYGYTF. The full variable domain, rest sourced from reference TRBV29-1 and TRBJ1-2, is SAVISQKPSRDICQRGTSLTIQCQVDSQVTMMFWYRQQPGQSLTLIATANQGSEATYESGFVIDKFPISRPNLTFSTLTVSNMSPEDSSIYLCSVEIQTSYGYTFGSGTRLTVV.

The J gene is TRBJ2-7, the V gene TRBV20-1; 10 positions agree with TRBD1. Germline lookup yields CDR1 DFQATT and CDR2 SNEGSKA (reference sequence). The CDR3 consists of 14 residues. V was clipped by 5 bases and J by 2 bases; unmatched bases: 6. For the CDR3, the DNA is TGCAGTGCTTCCCCGGGACAGGGGACCTACGAGCAGTACTTC. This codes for CSASPGQGTYEQYF.

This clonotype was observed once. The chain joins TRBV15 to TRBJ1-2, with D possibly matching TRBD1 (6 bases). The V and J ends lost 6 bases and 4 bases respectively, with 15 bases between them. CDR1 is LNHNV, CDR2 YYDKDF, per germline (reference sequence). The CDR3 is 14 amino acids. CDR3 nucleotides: TGTGCCACCAGTTCAAGACAGGACCCCTATGGCTACACCTTC. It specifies CATSSRQDPYGYTF.

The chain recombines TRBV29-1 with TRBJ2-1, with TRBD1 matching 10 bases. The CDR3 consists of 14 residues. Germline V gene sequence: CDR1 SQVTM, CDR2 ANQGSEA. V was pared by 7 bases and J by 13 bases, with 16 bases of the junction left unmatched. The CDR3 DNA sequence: TGCAGCGCGTCCGACAGGGGGCGAAGGGAGACCCAGTTCTTC. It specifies CSASDRGRRETQFF.

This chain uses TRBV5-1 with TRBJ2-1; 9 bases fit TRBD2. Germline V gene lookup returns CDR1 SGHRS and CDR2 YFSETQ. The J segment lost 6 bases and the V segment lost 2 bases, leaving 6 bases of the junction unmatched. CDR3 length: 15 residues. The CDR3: CASSFSGGNPNEQFF. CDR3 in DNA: TGCGCCAGCAGCTTCAGCGGGGGGAATCCCAATGAGCAGTTCTTC.

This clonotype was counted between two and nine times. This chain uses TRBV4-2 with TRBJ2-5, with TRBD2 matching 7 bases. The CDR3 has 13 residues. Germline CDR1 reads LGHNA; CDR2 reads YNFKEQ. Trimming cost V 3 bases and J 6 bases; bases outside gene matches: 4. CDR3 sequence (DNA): TGTGCCAGCAGCCATGGGGGAGGGAAGACCCAGTACTTC. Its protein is CASSHGGGKTQYF.

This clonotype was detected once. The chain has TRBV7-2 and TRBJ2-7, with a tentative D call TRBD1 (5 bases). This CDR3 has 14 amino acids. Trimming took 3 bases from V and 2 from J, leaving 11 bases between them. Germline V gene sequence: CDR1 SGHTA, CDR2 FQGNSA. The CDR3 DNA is TGTGCCAGCAGCTTGACCAGGGTAACCTACGAGCAGTACTTC. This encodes CASSLTRVTYEQYF. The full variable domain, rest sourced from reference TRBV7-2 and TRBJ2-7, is GAGVSQSPSNKVTEKGKDVELRCDPISGHTALYWYRQSLGQGLEFLIYFQGNSAPDKSGLPSDRFSAERTGGSVSTLTIQRTQQEDSAVYLCASSLTRVTYEQYFGPGTRLTVT.

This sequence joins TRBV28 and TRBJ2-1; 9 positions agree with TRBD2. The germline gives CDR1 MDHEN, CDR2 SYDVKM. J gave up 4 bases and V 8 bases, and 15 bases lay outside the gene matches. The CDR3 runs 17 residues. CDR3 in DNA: TGTGCCAGCCAAGCGGGCAGGCTAGCGGGGACTTACAATGAGCAGTTCTTC. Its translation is CASQAGRLAGTYNEQFF. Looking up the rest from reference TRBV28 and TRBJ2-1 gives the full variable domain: DVKVTQSSRYLVKRTGEKVFLECVQDMDHENMFWYRQDPGLGLRLIYFSYDVKMKEKGDIPEGYSVSREKKERFSLILESASTNQTSMYLCASQAGRLAGTYNEQFFGPGTRLTVL.

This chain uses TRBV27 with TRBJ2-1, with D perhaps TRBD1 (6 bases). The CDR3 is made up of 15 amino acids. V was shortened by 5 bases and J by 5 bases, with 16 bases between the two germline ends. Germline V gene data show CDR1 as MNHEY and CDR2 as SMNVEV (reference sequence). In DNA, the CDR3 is TGTGCCAGCAGTCCCCGGACAGTGAACAACAATGAGCAGTTCTTC. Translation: CASSPRTVNNNEQFF.

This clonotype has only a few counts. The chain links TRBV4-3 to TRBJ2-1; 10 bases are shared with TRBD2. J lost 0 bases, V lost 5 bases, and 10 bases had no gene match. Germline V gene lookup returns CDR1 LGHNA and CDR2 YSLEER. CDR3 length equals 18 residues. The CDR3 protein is CASSKWLAGEGSYNEQFF. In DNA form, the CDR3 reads TGCGCCAGCAGCAAGTGGCTAGCGGGGGAGGGCTCCTACAATGAGCAGTTCTTC.

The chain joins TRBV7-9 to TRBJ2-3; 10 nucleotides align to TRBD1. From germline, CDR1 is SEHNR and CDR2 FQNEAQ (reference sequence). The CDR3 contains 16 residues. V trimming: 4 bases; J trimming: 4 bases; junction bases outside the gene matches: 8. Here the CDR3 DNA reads TGTGCCAGCAGCTCATCAAGGGACAGGGGTGCAGATACGCAGTATTTT. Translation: CASSSSRDRGADTQYF.

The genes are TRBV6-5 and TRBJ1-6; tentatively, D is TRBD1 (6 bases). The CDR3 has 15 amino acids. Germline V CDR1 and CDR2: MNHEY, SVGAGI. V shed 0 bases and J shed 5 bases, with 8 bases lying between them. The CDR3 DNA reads TGTGCCAGCAGTTACTCCAGGGGCCATAATTCACCCCTCCACTTT. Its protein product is CASSYSRGHNSPLHF.

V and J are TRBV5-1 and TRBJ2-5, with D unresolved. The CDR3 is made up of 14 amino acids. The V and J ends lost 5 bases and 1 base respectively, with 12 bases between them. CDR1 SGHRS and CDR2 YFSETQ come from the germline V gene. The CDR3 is CASRYLDFQETQYF. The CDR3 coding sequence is TGCGCCAGCAGATATCTAGACTTCCAAGAGACCCAGTACTTC.

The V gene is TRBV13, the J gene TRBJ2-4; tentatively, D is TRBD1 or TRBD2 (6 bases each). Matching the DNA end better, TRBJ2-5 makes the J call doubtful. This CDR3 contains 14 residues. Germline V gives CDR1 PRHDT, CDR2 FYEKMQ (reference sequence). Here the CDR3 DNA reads TGTGCCAGCAGCTTAGGGCGGGACATGGAGACCCAGTACTTC. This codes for CASSLGRDMETQYF.

Here the CDR3 DNA reads TGTGCCAGCAGTTTAAGAGCGGGCCTGCCCTACGAGCAGTACTTC. Its protein product is CASSLRAGLPYEQYF. The chain is built from TRBV28 and TRBJ2-7; D is perhaps TRBD2 (6 bases). This CDR3 region has 15 residues. From germline, CDR1 is MDHEN and CDR2 SYDVKM. The V gene lost 2 bases and the J gene lost 2 bases, with 13 bases spanning the gap.

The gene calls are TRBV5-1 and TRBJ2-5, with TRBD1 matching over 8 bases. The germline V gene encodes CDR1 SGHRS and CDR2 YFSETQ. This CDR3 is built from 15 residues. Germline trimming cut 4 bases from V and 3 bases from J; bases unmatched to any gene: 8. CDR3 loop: CASSAQDRVEETQYF. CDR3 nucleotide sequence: TGCGCCAGCAGCGCCCAGGACAGGGTGGAAGAGACCCAGTACTTC.

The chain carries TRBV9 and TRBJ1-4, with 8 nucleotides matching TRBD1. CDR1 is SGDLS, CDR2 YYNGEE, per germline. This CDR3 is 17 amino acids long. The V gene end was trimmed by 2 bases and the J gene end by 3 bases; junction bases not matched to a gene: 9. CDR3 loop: CASSVGGQGLPNEKLFF. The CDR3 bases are TGTGCCAGCAGCGTGGGCGGACAGGGATTACCTAATGAAAAACTGTTTTTT.

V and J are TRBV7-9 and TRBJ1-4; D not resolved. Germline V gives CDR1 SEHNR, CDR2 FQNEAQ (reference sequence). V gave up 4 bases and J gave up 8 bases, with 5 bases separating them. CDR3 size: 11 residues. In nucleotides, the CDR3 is TGTGCCAGCAGCTGTTTAGAAAAACTGTTTTTT. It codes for CASSCLEKLFF.

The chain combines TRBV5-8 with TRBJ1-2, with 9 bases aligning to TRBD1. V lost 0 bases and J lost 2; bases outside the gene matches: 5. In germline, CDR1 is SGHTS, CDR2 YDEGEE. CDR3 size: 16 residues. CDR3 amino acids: CASSLGTGEGNYGYTF. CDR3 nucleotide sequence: TGTGCCAGCAGCTTGGGGACAGGGGAAGGGAACTATGGCTACACCTTC. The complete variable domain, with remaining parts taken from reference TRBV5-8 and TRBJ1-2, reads EAGVTQSPTHLIKTRGQQATLRCSPISGHTSVYWYQQALGLGLQFLLWYDEGEERNRGNFPPRFSGRQFPNYSSELNVNALELEDSALYLCASSLGTGEGNYGYTFGSGTRLTVV.

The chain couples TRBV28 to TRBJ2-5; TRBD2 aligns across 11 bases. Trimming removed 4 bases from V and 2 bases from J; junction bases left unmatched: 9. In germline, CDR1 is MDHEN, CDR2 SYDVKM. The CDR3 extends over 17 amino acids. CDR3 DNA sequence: TGTGCCAGCAGTTCCTTCAGCGGGACTAGCGGACAAGAGACCCAGTACTTC. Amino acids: CASSSFSGTSGQETQYF.

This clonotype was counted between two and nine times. The CDR3 nucleotides read TGTGCCAGCAGCTTGACAGGGGGCGCAATCCAAGAGACCCAGTACTTC. The encoded protein is CASSLTGGAIQETQYF. The chain is built from TRBV7-2 and TRBJ2-5, with 10 bases lining up with TRBD1. Germline CDR1 is SGHTA and CDR2 is FQGNSA. The ends lost 3 bases at V and 1 base at J; junction bases unmatched: 5. CDR3 size: 16 residues.